A selection of T cell receptor beta chains follows, all from one sample in a study of cytomegalovirus exposure and HLA in healthy donors. TCRdb's copy holds only in-frame clones and misses some; the assay was immunoSEQ multiplex PCR. The sample yields about 400,000 clones, 86% seen once. Sequencing was performed on PBMCs. Every receptor here comes from a young woman in good health and CMV-seronegative. Both conserved end residues are part of each CDR3. The D gene is left open where the match is weak. Expanded clones are given a class, and other clones once, few, many or no size at all.

v_gene: TRBV19
j_gene: TRBJ2-1
abundance: NA
d_gene: TRBD1
CDR3aa: CASSWTGYNEQFF
CDR3nt: TGTGCCAGTAGTTGGACAGGCTACAATGAGCAGTTCTTC

v_gene: TRBV5-1
j_gene: TRBJ2-5
abundance: NA
d_gene: NA
CDR3aa: CASSLAVSTGTQYF
CDR3nt: TGCGCCAGCAGCTTGGCAGTTAGCACCGGGACCCAGTACTTC

v_gene: TRBV27
j_gene: TRBJ1-2
abundance: NA
d_gene: NA
CDR3aa: CASSLYPGFYGYTF
CDR3nt: TGTGCCAGCAGTTTATACCCGGGATTCTATGGCTACACCTTC

v_gene: TRBV4-2
j_gene: TRBJ2-7
abundance: once
d_gene: NA
CDR3aa: CASSQLGREDEQYF
CDR3nt: TGTGCCAGCAGCCAACTCGGACGGGAAGACGAGCAGTACTTC

v_gene: TRBV28
j_gene: TRBJ2-1
abundance: NA
d_gene: TRBD2
CDR3aa: CASSFRGGSPYNEQFF
CDR3nt: TGTGCCAGCAGTTTTCGGGGGGGGAGCCCCTACAATGAGCAGTTCTTC

v_gene: TRBV29-1
j_gene: TRBJ2-7
abundance: once
d_gene: TRBD1
CDR3aa: CSVRQGAGYEQYF
CDR3nt: TGCAGCGTTCGACAGGGGGCTGGTTACGAGCAGTACTTC

v_gene: TRBV29-1
j_gene: TRBJ2-1
abundance: NA
d_gene: NA
CDR3aa: CSVDEGGHEQFF
CDR3nt: TGCAGCGTTGATGAAGGGGGTCATGAGCAGTTCTTC

v_gene: TRBV18
j_gene: TRBJ1-1
abundance: few
d_gene: NA
CDR3aa: CASSRQAMNTEAFF
CDR3nt: TGTGCCAGCTCTAGACAGGCGATGAACACTGAAGCTTTCTTT

v_gene: TRBV2
j_gene: TRBJ2-2
abundance: NA
d_gene: TRBD1
CDR3aa: CASRENRGDTGELFF
CDR3nt: TGTGCCAGCAGGGAAAACAGGGGGGATACCGGGGAGCTGTTTTTT

v_gene: TRBV28
j_gene: TRBJ2-5
abundance: NA
d_gene: TRBD1
CDR3aa: CASSTTGWGAQYF
CDR3nt: TGTGCCAGCAGTACGACAGGGTGGGGAGCCCAGTACTTC

v_gene: TRBV11-2
j_gene: TRBJ2-7
abundance: NA
d_gene: TRBD1
CDR3aa: CASSPRRDSYEQYF
CDR3nt: TGTGCCAGCAGCCCCAGACGGGACAGCTACGAGCAGTACTTC

v_gene: TRBV16
j_gene: TRBJ2-7
abundance: NA
d_gene: NA
CDR3aa: CASSQLGQASYEQYF
CDR3nt: TGTGCCAGCAGCCAATTGGGGCAGGCCTCCTACGAGCAGTACTTC

v_gene: TRBV19
j_gene: TRBJ2-7
abundance: NA
d_gene: NA
CDR3aa: CASSGPFEELPPYEQYF
CDR3nt: TGTGCCAGTAGTGGCCCCTTTGAGGAGCTGCCCCCCTACGAGCAGTACTTC

v_gene: TRBV7-3
j_gene: TRBJ2-2
abundance: few
d_gene: TRBD2
CDR3aa: CASSSFEPSGSMGELFF
CDR3nt: TGTGCCAGCAGTTCCTTCGAACCTAGCGGGAGTATGGGGGAGCTGTTTTTT

v_gene: TRBV5-6
j_gene: TRBJ2-7
abundance: NA
d_gene: TRBD1
CDR3aa: CASSSWDRGAEQYF
CDR3nt: TGTGCCAGCAGCTCCTGGGACAGGGGGGCCGAGCAGTACTTC

v_gene: TRBV18
j_gene: TRBJ2-3
abundance: NA
d_gene: TRBD2
CDR3aa: CASSPPSGVTDTQYF
CDR3nt: TGTGCCAGCTCACCTCCTAGCGGGGTCACAGATACGCAGTATTTT

v_gene: TRBV10-1
j_gene: TRBJ2-1
abundance: NA
d_gene: TRBD2
CDR3aa: CASSESIILAGGLNEQFF
CDR3nt: TGCGCCAGCAGTGAGTCGATTATACTAGCGGGAGGCCTCAATGAGCAGTTCTTC

v_gene: TRBV6-5
j_gene: TRBJ2-3
abundance: once
d_gene: TRBD1
CDR3aa: CASSSDRGAVNTQYF
CDR3nt: TGTGCCAGCAGTTCGGACAGGGGGGCTGTGAATACGCAGTATTTT

v_gene: TRBV30
j_gene: TRBJ1-2
abundance: NA
d_gene: TRBD1
CDR3aa: CAWSVGTGNNYGYTF
CDR3nt: TGTGCCTGGAGTGTGGGGACAGGGAATAACTATGGCTACACCTTC

v_gene: TRBV4-1
j_gene: TRBJ1-4
abundance: NA
d_gene: NA
CDR3aa: CASRTRDINEKLFF
CDR3nt: TGCGCCAGCAGAACCCGGGACATTAATGAAAAACTGTTTTTT

v_gene: TRBV15
j_gene: TRBJ1-5
abundance: NA
d_gene: NA
CDR3aa: CATSRDYRGNQPQHF
CDR3nt: TGTGCCACCAGCAGAGATTACAGGGGCAATCAGCCCCAGCATTTT

v_gene: TRBV27
j_gene: TRBJ2-2
abundance: NA
d_gene: TRBD2
CDR3aa: CASSSLLAGGRPGELFF
CDR3nt: TGTGCCAGCAGTTCCCTGCTAGCGGGGGGCCGGCCCGGGGAGCTGTTTTTT

v_gene: TRBV27
j_gene: TRBJ2-7
abundance: NA
d_gene: TRBD2
CDR3aa: CASSLKREGYEQYF
CDR3nt: TGTGCCAGCAGTTTGAAGCGGGAGGGGTACGAGCAGTACTTC

v_gene: TRBV7-8
j_gene: TRBJ1-2
abundance: NA
d_gene: NA
CDR3aa: CASSLARGGRDGYTF
CDR3nt: TGTGCCAGCAGCTTAGCCCGCGGGGGCCGGGATGGCTACACCTTC

v_gene: TRBV30
j_gene: TRBJ1-3
abundance: NA
d_gene: NA
CDR3aa: CAWSLSSGNTIYF
CDR3nt: TGTGCCTGGAGCCTTAGTTCCGGAAACACCATATATTTT

v_gene: TRBV5-1
j_gene: TRBJ2-1
abundance: NA
d_gene: NA
CDR3aa: CASSFGDTYNEQFF
CDR3nt: TGCGCCAGCAGCTTCGGGGACACCTACAATGAGCAGTTCTTC

v_gene: TRBV27
j_gene: TRBJ1-2
abundance: NA
d_gene: NA
CDR3aa: CASSLGQTPYGYTF
CDR3nt: TGTGCCAGCAGTCTGGGGCAGACGCCTTATGGCTACACCTTC

v_gene: TRBV5-1
j_gene: TRBJ1-2
abundance: NA
d_gene: TRBD1
CDR3aa: CASGKQGASEGYTF
CDR3nt: TGCGCCAGCGGCAAACAGGGGGCATCTGAGGGCTACACCTTC

v_gene: TRBV5-6
j_gene: TRBJ1-2
abundance: NA
d_gene: TRBD1
CDR3aa: CASSSRTGGIYGYTF
CDR3nt: TGTGCCAGCAGCTCCCGGACAGGGGGCATCTATGGCTACACCTTC

v_gene: TRBV28
j_gene: TRBJ1-2
abundance: NA
d_gene: NA
CDR3aa: CASRPTGVNYGYTF
CDR3nt: TGTGCCAGCAGGCCAACAGGAGTTAACTATGGCTACACCTTC

v_gene: TRBV7-9
j_gene: TRBJ1-1
abundance: NA
d_gene: NA
CDR3aa: CASSWDRELTEAFF
CDR3nt: TGTGCCAGCAGCTGGGACCGGGAGCTCACTGAAGCTTTCTTT